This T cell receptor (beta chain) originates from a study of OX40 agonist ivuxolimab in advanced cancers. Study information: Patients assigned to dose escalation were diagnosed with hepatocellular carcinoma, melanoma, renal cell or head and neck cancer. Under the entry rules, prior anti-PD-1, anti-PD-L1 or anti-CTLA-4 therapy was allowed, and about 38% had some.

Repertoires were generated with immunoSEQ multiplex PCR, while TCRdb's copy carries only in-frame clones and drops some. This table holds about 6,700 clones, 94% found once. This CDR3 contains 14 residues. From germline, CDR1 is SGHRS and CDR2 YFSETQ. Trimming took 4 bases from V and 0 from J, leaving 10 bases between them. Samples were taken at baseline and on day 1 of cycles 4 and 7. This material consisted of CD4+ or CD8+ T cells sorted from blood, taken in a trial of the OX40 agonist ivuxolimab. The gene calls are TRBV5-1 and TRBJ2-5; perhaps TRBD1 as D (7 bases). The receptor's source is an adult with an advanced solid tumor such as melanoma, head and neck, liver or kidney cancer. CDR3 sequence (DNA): TGCGCCAGCAGCCCAGGGGGGTACCAAGAGACCCAGTACTTC. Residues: CASSPGGYQETQYF.